This T cell receptor (beta chain) was profiled in a study of immune cell composition in non-small cell lung cancer. Concerning this clone: Its antigen is still unknown.

Study-level findings and limits: Squamous carcinomas (roughly 80%) more often had tumour-associated clones >0.5% than adenocarcinomas (roughly 33%). Overall clonality, unlike maximal tumour-associated clone frequency, did not predict TIL reactivity.

V shed 4 bases, J shed 2 bases, and the junction held 2 bases outside the gene matches. CDR3 size: 14 residues. From germline, CDR1 is SGHRS and CDR2 YFSETQ. Generated by immunoSEQ multiplex PCR, the TCRdb table keeps only in-frame clones and is missing some. The repertoire holds around 4,400 clones, with around 78% as singletons. This sequence joins TRBV5-1 and TRBJ2-1; 8 nucleotides agree with TRBD1. Sequencing was performed on lung tumor tissue. This receptor was obtained from a human donor with non-small cell lung cancer. CDR3 sequence: CASSPDRAYNEQFF. CDR3 DNA: TGCGCCAGCAGCCCGGACAGGGCCTACAATGAGCAGTTCTTC.